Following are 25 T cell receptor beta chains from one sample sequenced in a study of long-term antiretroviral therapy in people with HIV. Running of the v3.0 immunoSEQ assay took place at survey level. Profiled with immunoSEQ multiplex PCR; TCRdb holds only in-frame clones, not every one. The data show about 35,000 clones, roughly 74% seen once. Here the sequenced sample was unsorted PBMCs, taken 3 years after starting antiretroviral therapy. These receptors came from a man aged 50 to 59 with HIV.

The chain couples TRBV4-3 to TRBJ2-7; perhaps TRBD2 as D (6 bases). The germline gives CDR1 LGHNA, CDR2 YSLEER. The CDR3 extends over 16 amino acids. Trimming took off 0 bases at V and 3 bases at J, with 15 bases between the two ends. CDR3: CASSQDLRERVYEQYF. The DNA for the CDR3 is TGCGCCAGCAGCCAAGATCTCCGGGAGAGGGTCTACGAGCAGTACTTC.

The DNA of the CDR3 is TGCGCCAGCAGCCAAGATTGGGTCGCAGATACGCAGTATTTT. Translation gives CASSQDWVADTQYF. The rearrangement links TRBV4-1 to TRBJ2-3, with D uncertain. CDR1 MGHRA and CDR2 YSYEKL come from the germline V gene. V was shortened by 0 bases and J by 4 bases, with 8 bases between the two germline ends. This CDR3 has 14 amino acids.

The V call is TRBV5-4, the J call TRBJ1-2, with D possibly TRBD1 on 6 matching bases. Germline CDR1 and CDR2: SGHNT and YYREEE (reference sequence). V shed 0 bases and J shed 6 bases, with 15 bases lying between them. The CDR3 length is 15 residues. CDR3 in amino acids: CASSLDPGQKNGYTF. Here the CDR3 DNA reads TGTGCCAGCAGCTTGGACCCGGGACAAAAGAATGGCTACACCTTC.

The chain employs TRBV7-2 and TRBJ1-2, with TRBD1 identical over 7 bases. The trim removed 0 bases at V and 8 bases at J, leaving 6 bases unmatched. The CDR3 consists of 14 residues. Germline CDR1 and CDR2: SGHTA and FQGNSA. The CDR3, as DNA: TGTGCCAGCAGCTTAGCGACAGGGAGGGCCGGCTACACCTTC. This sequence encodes CASSLATGRAGYTF.

CDR3: CASGTGNEKLFF. The CDR3 nucleotides are TGCGCATCCGGGACAGGGAATGAAAAACTGTTTTTT. This chain connects TRBV29-1 to TRBJ1-4, with 9 bases lining up with TRBD1. Germline loops: CDR1 SQVTM, CDR2 ANQGSEA. CDR3 length equals 12 residues.

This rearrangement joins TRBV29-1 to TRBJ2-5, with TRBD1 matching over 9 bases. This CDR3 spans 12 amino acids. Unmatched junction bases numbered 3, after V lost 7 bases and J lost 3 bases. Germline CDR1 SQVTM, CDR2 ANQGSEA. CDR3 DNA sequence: TGCAGCGCCAGGACAGGGGAAGAGACCCAGTACTTC. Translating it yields CSARTGEETQYF.

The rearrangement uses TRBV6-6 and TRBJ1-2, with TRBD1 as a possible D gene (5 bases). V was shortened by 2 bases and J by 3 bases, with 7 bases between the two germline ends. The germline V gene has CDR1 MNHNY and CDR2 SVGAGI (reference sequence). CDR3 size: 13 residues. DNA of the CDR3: TGTGCCAGCAGTTACGCACAGGACTATGGCTACACCTTC. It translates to CASSYAQDYGYTF.

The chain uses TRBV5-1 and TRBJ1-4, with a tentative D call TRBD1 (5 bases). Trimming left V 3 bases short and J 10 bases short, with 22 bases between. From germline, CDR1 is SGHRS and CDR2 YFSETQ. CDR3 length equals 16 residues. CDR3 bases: TGCGCCAGCAGCTACACCGGGACCTCTTTGGGGGGAAAACTGTTTTTT. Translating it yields CASSYTGTSLGGKLFF.

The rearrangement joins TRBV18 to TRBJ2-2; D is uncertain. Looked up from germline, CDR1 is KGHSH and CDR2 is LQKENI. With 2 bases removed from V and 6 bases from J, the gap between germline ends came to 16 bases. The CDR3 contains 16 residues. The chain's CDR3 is CASSPNAVAWAGELFF. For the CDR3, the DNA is TGTGCCAGCTCACCAAATGCAGTAGCATGGGCCGGGGAGCTGTTTTTT. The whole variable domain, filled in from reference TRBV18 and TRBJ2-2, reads NAGVMQNPRHLVRRRGQEARLRCSPMKGHSHVYWYRQLPEEGLKFMVYLQKENIIDESGMPKERFSAEFPKEGPSILRIQQVVRGDSAAYFCASSPNAVAWAGELFFGEGSRLTVL.

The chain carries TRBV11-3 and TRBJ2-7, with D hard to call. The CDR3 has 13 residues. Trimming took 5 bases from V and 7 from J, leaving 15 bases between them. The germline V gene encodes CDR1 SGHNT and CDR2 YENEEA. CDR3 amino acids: CASSADDVGEQYF. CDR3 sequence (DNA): TGTGCCAGCAGCGCCGACGATGTGGGAGAGCAGTACTTC.

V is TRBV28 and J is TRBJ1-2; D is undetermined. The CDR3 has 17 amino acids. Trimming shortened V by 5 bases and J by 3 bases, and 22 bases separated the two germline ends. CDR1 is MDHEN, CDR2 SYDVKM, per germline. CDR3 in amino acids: CASSDPSGIAADYGYTF. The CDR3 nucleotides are TGTGCCAGCAGTGACCCGTCCGGAATCGCTGCTGACTATGGCTACACCTTC.

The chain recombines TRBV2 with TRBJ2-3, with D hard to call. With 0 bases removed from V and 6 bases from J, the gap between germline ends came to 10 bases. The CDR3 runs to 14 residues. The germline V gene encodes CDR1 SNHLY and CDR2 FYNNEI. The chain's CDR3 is CASSEAGREDTQYF. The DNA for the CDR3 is TGTGCCAGCAGTGAAGCAGGTCGAGAGGATACGCAGTATTTT. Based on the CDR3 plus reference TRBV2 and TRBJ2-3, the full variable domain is EPEVTQTPSHQVTQMGQEVILRCVPISNHLYFYWYRQILGQKVEFLVSFYNNEISEKSEIFDDQFSVERPDGSNFTLKIRSTKLEDSAMYFCASSEAGREDTQYFGPGTRLTVL.

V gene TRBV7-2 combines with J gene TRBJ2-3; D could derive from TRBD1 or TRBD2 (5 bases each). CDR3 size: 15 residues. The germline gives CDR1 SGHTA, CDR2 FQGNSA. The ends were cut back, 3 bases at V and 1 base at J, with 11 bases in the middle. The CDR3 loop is CASSFGGPRTDTQYF. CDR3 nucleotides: TGTGCCAGCAGCTTTGGGGGACCCCGCACAGATACGCAGTATTTT.

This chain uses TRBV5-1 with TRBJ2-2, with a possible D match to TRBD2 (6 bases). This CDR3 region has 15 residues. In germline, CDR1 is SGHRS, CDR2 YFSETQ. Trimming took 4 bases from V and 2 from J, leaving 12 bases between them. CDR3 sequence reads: CASSAGTPNTGELFF. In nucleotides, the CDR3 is TGCGCCAGCAGCGCCGGGACTCCCAACACCGGGGAGCTGTTTTTT.

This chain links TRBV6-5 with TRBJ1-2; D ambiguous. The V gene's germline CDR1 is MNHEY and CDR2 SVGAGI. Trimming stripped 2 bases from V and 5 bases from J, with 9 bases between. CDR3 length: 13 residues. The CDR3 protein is CASSYDGGYGYTF. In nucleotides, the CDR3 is TGTGCCAGCAGTTACGACGGAGGATATGGCTACACCTTC.

The CDR3 DNA follows: TGTGCCAGCAGGTTAGGACCTTCAGGCTACGAGCAGTACTTC. Its protein is CASRLGPSGYEQYF. This sequence joins TRBV6-5 and TRBJ2-7; D gene uncertain. Germline V gene sequence: CDR1 MNHEY, CDR2 SVGAGI. V dropped 6 bases and J dropped 3 bases, with 15 bases sitting between them. CDR3 size: 14 residues.

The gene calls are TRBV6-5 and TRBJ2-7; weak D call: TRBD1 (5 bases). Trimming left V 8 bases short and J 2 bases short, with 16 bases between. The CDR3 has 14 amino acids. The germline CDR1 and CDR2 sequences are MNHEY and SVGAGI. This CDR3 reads CASRFDRLAYEQYF. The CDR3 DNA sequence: TGTGCCAGCCGCTTCGACAGACTCGCCTACGAGCAGTACTTC.

CDR3 in amino acids: CAISPANTGELFF. For the CDR3, the DNA is TGTGCCATCTCGCCTGCGAACACCGGGGAGCTGTTTTTT. This rearrangement joins TRBV27 to TRBJ2-2, with no clear D. The germline gives CDR1 MNHEY, CDR2 SMNVEV (reference sequence). The V and J ends lost 10 bases and 0 bases respectively, with 9 bases between them. The CDR3 length is 13 residues.

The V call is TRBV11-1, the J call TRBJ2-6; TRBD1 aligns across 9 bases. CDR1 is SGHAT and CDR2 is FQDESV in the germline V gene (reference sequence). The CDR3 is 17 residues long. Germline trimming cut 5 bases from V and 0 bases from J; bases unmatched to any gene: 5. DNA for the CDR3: TGTGCCAGCAGCCCCCGGGACAGGGTCTCTGGGGCCAACGTCCTGACTTTC. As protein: CASSPRDRVSGANVLTF.

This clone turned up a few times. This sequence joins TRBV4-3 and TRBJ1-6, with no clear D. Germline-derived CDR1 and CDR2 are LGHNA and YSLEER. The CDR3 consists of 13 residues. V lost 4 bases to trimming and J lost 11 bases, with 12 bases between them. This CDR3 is CASSPRREAPLHF. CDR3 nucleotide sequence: TGCGCCAGCAGCCCCCGTAGGGAGGCACCCCTCCACTTT.

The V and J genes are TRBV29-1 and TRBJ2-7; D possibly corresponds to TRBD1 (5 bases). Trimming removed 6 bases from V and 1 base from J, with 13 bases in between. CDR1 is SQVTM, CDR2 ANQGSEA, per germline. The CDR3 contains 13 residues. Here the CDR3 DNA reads TGCAGCGTCGTGCCCAGGGCGTCCTACGAGCAGTACTTC. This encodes CSVVPRASYEQYF.

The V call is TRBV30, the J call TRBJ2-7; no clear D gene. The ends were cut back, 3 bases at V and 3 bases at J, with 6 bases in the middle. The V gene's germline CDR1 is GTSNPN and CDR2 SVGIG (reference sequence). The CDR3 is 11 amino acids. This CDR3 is CAWSDFYEQYF. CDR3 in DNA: TGTGCCTGGAGCGACTTCTACGAGCAGTACTTC.

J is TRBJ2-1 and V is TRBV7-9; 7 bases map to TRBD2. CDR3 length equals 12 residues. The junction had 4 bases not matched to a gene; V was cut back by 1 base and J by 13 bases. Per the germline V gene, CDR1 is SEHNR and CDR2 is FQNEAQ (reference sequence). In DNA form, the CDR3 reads TGTGCCAGCAGCTTAGAGCTAGCGGATCAGTTCTTC. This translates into CASSLELADQFF.

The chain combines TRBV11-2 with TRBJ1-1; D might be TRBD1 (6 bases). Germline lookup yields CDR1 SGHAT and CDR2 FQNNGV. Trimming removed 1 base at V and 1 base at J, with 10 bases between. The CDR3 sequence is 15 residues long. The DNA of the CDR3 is TGTGCCAGCAGCTTAGCAGCAGGGGCGAACACTGAAGCTTTCTTT. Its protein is CASSLAAGANTEAFF.

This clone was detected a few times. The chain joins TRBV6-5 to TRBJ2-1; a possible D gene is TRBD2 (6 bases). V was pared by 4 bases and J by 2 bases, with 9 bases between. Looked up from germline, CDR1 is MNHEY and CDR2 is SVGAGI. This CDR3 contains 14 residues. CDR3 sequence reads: CASSWGVTYNEQFF. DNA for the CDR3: TGTGCCAGCAGTTGGGGGGTCACCTACAATGAGCAGTTCTTC.